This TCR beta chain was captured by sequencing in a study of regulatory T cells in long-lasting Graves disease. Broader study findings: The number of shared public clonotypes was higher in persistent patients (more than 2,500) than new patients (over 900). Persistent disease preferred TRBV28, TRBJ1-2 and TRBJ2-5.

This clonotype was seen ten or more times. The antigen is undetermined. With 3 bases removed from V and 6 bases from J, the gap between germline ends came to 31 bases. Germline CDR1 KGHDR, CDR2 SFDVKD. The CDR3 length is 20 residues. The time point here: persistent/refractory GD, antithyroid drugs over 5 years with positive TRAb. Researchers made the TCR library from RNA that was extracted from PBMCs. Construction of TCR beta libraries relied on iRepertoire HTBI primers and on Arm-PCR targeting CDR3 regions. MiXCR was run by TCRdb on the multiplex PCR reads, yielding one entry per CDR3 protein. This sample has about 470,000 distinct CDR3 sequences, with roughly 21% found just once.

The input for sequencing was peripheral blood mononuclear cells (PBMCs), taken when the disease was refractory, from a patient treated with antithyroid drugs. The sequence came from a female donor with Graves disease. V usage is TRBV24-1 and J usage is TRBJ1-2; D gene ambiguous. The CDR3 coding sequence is TGTGCCACCAGTGATCGAGGGTCGGGGAACCCGACTGGCCCCCTCAATGGCTACACCTTC. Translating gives CATSDRGSGNPTGPLNGYTF.